This entry is about one T cell receptor (beta chain). A junction end diverges from the germline sequence, so it may reflect a read error. Seattle patient enrollment occurred during active infection, with longitudinal follow-up thereafter. CDR1 is MNHEY, CDR2 SVGAGI, per germline. The CDR3 loop spans 15 amino acids. These data originate in a study of blood T cell repertoires in COVID-19. Profiling relied on immunoSEQ multiplex PCR, and the TCRdb table lists in-frame clones only, not all of them. Among 250,000 to 400,000 clones listed, approximately 88% were seen once. Sequences were obtained from peripheral blood. The TCR originated in a woman under 40 with COVID-19, enrolled during active disease. This rearrangement joins TRBV6-5 to TRBJ1-2, with 8 nucleotides matching TRBD1. The CDR3: CASSSDISGTGSSFF. Here the CDR3 DNA reads TGTGCCAGCAGTTCGGATATTTCCGGGACAGGCAGCTCATTCTTC.